This T cell receptor (beta chain) was sequenced in a study of T cell repertoires in cytomegalovirus infection. In the study overall: TCR beta signatures that were public indicated CMV infection and matching HLA type.

TCRdb itself ran the reads through MiXCR, one entry per CDR3 protein. This table has about 440,000 distinct CDR3 sequences, approximately 31% appearing once. V was pared by 6 bases and J by 1 base, with 24 bases between. The germline CDR1 and CDR2 sequences are MNHGY and SAAAGT. CDR3 length equals 18 residues. Study outcomes and limitations: Using cumulative public TCR beta family frequency, the authors identified those who carried CMV together with the relevant HLA. The ex vivo response was dominated by HLA-C-restricted CMV-specific TCR beta clonotypes.

In this sample, this clonotype turned up once. Antigen specificity is unknown. A read error is possible here, since a much larger clone lies one base away. The sample was PBMCs. This chain connects TRBV6-8 to TRBJ1-1; perhaps TRBD1 as D (6 bases). The sequence came from a human donor in good health (CMV status not recorded). Some clones in this sample may be carry-over from other donors' samples. The CDR3 DNA is TGTGCCAGCAGGGCACGGACAGCCGATACACCCTGGAACACTGAAGCTTTCTTT. Translated, it gives CASRARTADTPWNTEAFF.